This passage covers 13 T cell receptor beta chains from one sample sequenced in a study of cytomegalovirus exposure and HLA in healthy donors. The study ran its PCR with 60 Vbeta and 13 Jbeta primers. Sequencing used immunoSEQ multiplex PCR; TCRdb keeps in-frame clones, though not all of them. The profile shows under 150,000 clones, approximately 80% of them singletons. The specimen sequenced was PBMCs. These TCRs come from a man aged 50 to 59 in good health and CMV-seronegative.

DNA of the CDR3: TGTGCCAGCAGCCCTTCCACGGTCCCAGATACGCAGTATTTT. This sequence encodes CASSPSTVPDTQYF. The chain carries TRBV9 and TRBJ2-3; D remains ambiguous. V was cut by 4 bases and J by 4 bases, with 13 bases left in between. The CDR3 is made up of 14 amino acids. CDR1 and CDR2 (germline): SGDLS, YYNGEE.

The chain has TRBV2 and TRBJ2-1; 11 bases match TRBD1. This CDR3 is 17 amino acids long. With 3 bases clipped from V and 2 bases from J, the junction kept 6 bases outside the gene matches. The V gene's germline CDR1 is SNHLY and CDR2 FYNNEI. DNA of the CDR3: TGTGCCAGCAGTGATCCGGGGGACAGGGGGACCTACAATGAGCAGTTCTTC. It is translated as CASSDPGDRGTYNEQFF.

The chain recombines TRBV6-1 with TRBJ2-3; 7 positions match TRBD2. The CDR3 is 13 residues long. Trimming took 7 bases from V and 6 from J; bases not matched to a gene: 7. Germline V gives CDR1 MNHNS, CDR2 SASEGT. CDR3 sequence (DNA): TGTGCCAGCACGCCGAGCGGGGTGGATACGCAGTATTTT. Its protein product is CASTPSGVDTQYF.

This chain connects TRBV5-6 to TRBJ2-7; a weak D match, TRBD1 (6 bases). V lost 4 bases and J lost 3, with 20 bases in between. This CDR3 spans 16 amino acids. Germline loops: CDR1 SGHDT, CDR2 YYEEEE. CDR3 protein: CASSQDETGTHYEQYF. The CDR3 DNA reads TGTGCCAGCAGCCAAGACGAGACCGGGACACACTACGAGCAGTACTTC.

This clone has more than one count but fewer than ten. CDR3 residues: CASSQDLGQGLTPNTEAFF. Here the CDR3 DNA reads TGCGCCAGCAGCCAAGATCTCGGCCAGGGGCTGACGCCCAACACTGAAGCTTTCTTT. V usage is TRBV4-3 and J usage is TRBJ1-1, with D perhaps TRBD1 (6 bases). Trimming took off 0 bases at V and 2 bases at J, with 22 bases between the two ends. Looked up from germline, CDR1 is LGHNA and CDR2 is YSLEER. This CDR3 region has 19 residues.

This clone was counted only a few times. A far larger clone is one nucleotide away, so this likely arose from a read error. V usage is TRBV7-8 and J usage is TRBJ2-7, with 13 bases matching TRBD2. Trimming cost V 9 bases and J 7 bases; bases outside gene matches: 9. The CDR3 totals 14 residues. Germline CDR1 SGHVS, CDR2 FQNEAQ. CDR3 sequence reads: CARSLLAGGREQYF. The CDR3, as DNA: TGTGCCAGGAGCCTACTAGCGGGGGGGAGGGAGCAGTACTTC.

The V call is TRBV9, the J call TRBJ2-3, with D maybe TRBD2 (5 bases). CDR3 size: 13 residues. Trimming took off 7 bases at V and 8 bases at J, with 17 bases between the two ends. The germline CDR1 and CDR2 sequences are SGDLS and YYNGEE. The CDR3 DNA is TGTGCCAGCCGGGATAGCGTTCACAGTACGCAGTATTTT. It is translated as CASRDSVHSTQYF.

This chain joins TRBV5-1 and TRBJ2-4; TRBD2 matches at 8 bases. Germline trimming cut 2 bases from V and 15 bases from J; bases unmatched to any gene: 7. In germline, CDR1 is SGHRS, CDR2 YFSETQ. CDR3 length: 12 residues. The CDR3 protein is CASSFAGGQSYF. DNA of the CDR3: TGCGCCAGCAGCTTCGCGGGAGGACAGTCGTACTTC. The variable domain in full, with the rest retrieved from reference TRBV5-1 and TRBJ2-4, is KAGVTQTPRYLIKTRGQQVTLSCSPISGHRSVSWYQQTPGQGLQFLFEYFSETQRNKGNFPGRFSGRQFSNSRSEMNVSTLELGDSALYLCASSFAGGQSYFGAGTRLSVL.

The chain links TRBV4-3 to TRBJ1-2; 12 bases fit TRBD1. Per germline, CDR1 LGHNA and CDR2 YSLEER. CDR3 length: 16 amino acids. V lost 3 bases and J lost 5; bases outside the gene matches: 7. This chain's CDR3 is CASSHWDRGRGYGYTF. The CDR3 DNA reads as TGCGCCAGCAGCCACTGGGACAGGGGGCGCGGGTATGGCTACACCTTC.

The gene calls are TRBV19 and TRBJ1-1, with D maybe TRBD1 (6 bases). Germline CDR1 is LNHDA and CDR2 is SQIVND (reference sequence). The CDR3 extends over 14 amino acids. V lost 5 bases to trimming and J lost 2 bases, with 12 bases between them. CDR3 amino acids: CASSYDRTNTEAFF. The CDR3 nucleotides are TGTGCCAGTAGTTACGACAGGACAAACACTGAAGCTTTCTTT.

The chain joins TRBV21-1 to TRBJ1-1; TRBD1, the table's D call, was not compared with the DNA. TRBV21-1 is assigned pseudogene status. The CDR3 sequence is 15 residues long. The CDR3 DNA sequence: TGTGCCAGCAGCAAAGCCCTTGGGGCAGCCGATGAAGCTTTCTTT. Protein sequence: CASSKALGAADEAFF.

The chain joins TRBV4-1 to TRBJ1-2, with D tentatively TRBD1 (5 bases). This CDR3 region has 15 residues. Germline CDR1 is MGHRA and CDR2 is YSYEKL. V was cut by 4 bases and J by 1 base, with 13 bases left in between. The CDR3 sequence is CASSPTRGDNYGYTF. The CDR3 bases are TGCGCCAGCAGCCCCACCCGGGGGGATAACTATGGCTACACCTTC.

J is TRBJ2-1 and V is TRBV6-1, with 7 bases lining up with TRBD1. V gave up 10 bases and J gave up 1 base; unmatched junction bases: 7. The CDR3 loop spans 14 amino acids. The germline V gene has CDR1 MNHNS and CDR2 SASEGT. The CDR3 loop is CAIPTGPSYNEQFF. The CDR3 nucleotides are TGTGCCATTCCGACAGGGCCATCCTACAATGAGCAGTTCTTC.